The subject of this entry is one T cell receptor (beta chain). As yet, its antigen is unknown. CDR1 SGHVS and CDR2 FNYEAQ come from the germline V gene. The junction had 2 bases not matched to a gene; V was cut back by 8 bases and J by 0 bases. The CDR3 is made up of 14 amino acids. The sample is drawn from a study of cytomegalovirus exposure and HLA in healthy donors. Study-wide points: Some TCR beta chains (roughly 160 of them) were listed as cytomegalovirus-associated. Earlier analysis found most TCR beta V segments productive about 90% or about 30% of the time.

The PCR had 60 Vbeta and 13 Jbeta primers. Repertoires were generated with immunoSEQ multiplex PCR, while TCRdb's copy carries only in-frame clones and drops some. The sample records some 98,000 clones, around 80% being singletons. Sequencing input: PBMCs. This TCR was recovered from a middle-aged man in good health and CMV-seronegative. The chain uses TRBV7-6 and TRBJ2-2, with 8 bases lining up with TRBD1. In nucleotides, the CDR3 is TGTGCCAGCGAACAGGGGGCGAACACCGGGGAGCTGTTTTTT. Protein product: CASEQGANTGELFF.